A selection of T cell receptor beta chains follows, all from one sample in a study of T cells after yellow fever vaccination. TCRdb independently ran MiXCR on the 5' RACE reads; one entry per CDR3 protein. The repertoire holds a few hundred thousand distinct CDR3 sequences, with roughly 7% as singletons. The sequencing here drew on PBMCs, taken roughly 46 days after the first yellow fever vaccination. These receptors came from a man between 18 and 35 years old who received the YFV17D yellow fever vaccine. The CDR3 runs from the conserved cysteine through the conserved F or W. D genes are given only for firm matches. Clone size is stated in some rows and not others, as once, few, many or a class when expanded.

>TRBV6-5|TRBD2|few|TRBJ2-1
TGTGCCAGCAGTTACTATAGAGGACTAGGATACAATGAGCAGTTCTTC
CASSYYRGLGYNEQFF
>TRBV14|NA|NA|TRBJ1-5
TGTGCCAGCAGCCAGGGTAGCCAGCCCCAGCATTTT
CASSQGSQPQHF
>TRBV4-3|NA|many|TRBJ1-2
TGCGCCAGCAGCCAAGAGTCCTGGGGTGGCTACACCTTC
CASSQESWGGYTF
>TRBV27|NA|NA|TRBJ1-5
TGTGCCAGCGGCTCTGGGCCCCAGCATTTT
CASGSGPQHF
>TRBV7-2|TRBD2|few|TRBJ2-1
TGTGCCAGCAGCCTAACCCCGGGACTAGCGAAAAATGAGCAGTTCTTC
CASSLTPGLAKNEQFF
>TRBV7-2|TRBD1|many|TRBJ2-7
TGTGCCAGCAGCTTTGGGATCGGGGACAGAACATACGAGCAGTACTTC
CASSFGIGDRTYEQYF
>TRBV4-2|NA|many|TRBJ2-2
TGTGCCAGCAGCCAAGAAGACAGGCCCACCGGGGAGCTGTTTTTT
CASSQEDRPTGELFF
>TRBV20-1|NA|few|TRBJ2-1
TGCAGTGCTAGAGAGGAGGGGCGGGGCAGATACAATGAGCAGTTCTTC
CSAREEGRGRYNEQFF
>TRBV3-1|NA|many|TRBJ2-5
TGTGCCAGCAGCCAAGATTCTGCGGCTAGCTTTGGCGAGACCCAGTACTTC
CASSQDSAASFGETQYF
>TRBV7-2|NA|many|TRBJ2-6
TGTGCCAGCAGCTTAGCGTATTTGAGGTCTGGGGCCAACGTCCTGACTTTC
CASSLAYLRSGANVLTF
>TRBV4-2|TRBD1|many|TRBJ2-2
TGTGCCAGCAGCCAAACGGGACAGGGACACACCGGGGAGCTGTTTTTT
CASSQTGQGHTGELFF
>TRBV5-1|TRBD1|NA|TRBJ2-3
TGCGCCAGCAGCCTCGACAGGGTCCCCCAAGATACGCAGTATTTT
CASSLDRVPQDTQYF
>TRBV7-2|TRBD2|many|TRBJ2-1
TGCGCCAGCAGCTTAAGCGGGGGAAACAATGAGCAGTTCTTC
CASSLSGGNNEQFF
>TRBV6-1|TRBD2|few|TRBJ2-7
TGTGCCAGCAGTCCTACTAGCGGGAGCTCCTACGAGCAGTACTTC
CASSPTSGSSYEQYF